This T cell receptor (beta chain) was recovered during a study of blood T cells in healthy people across ages. Primed by a sample-barcoded 5' primer and a J-beta primer mix, a second PCR proceeded for 7 to 11 cycles. TCRdb analysed the 5' RACE reads with MiXCR anew, one entry per CDR3 protein. The repertoire holds around 780,000 distinct CDR3 sequences, with roughly 24% as singletons. Germline V gene sequence: CDR1 SQVTM, CDR2 ANQGSEA. Trimming took off 4 bases at V and 1 base at J, with 7 bases between the two ends. The CDR3 has 12 amino acids. The sample was also linked to a second study, of T cells of mothers and their children. From that study: Slightly, though not significantly, more overlap was seen in related than in unrelated mother-child pairs.

The V and J genes are TRBV29-1 and TRBJ2-5; D is ambiguous. This TCR derives from a boy aged 5-17 years in good health. Sequenced material: blood. CDR3 loop: CSVAVSQETQYF. CDR3 nucleotides: TGCAGCGTTGCGGTCAGCCAAGAGACCCAGTACTTC.